This passage covers 13 T cell receptor beta chains from one sample sequenced in a study of blood T cell repertoires in COVID-19. This table comes from immunoSEQ multiplex PCR, and its TCRdb copy is limited to in-frame clones, with some not included. The table has approximately 260,000 clones, 75% to 90% seen once. The specimen was peripheral blood. The receptors shown here come from a man aged 45-65 years with acute or convalescent COVID-19.

The chain employs TRBV18 and TRBJ2-4; tentatively, D is TRBD1 (6 bases). The CDR3 contains 18 residues. The germline V gene has CDR1 KGHSH and CDR2 LQKENI. Trimming cost V 1 base and J 5 bases, with 21 bases left between them. The CDR3 protein is CASSPQWVAGEFENIQYF. The CDR3 DNA is TGTGCCAGCTCACCACAATGGGTAGCAGGGGAGTTCGAAAACATTCAGTACTTC.

The chain is built from TRBV6-2 or TRBV6-3 and TRBJ1-2; 9 bases fit TRBD1. This CDR3 is 15 amino acids long. V shed 5 bases, J shed 4 bases, and the junction held 8 bases outside the gene matches. Germline V gene lookup returns CDR1 MNHEY and CDR2 SVGEGT. CDR3 sequence: CASSPTGTGTYGYTF. The CDR3 region has the DNA TGTGCCAGCAGTCCCACCGGGACAGGGACCTATGGCTACACCTTC.

The chain employs TRBV9 and TRBJ2-2; 7 bases line up with TRBD2. Germline CDR1 and CDR2: SGDLS and YYNGEE. This CDR3 has 17 amino acids. V gave up 4 bases and J gave up 5 bases; unmatched junction bases: 14. CDR3 nucleotide sequence: TGTGCCAGCAGCCCCACCGTAAGCGGGGCGGGTACCGGGGAGCTGTTTTTT. Residues: CASSPTVSGAGTGELFF.

The chain employs TRBV18 and TRBJ1-5; 8 bases agree with TRBD1. Germline trimming cut 8 bases from V and 2 bases from J; bases unmatched to any gene: 8. The CDR3 is 15 residues long. Germline V gene lookup returns CDR1 KGHSH and CDR2 LQKENI. The chain's CDR3 is CASQSDRVGNQPQHF. CDR3 nucleotide sequence: TGTGCCAGCCAATCGGACAGGGTGGGCAATCAGCCCCAGCATTTT.

This sequence joins TRBV7-9 and TRBJ2-3; D is possibly TRBD2 (6 bases). The CDR3 loop spans 14 amino acids. Germline CDR1 is SEHNR and CDR2 is FQNEAQ (reference sequence). The V end lost 5 bases, the J end lost 8 bases, and 17 bases lay between the germline ends. The CDR3 region has the DNA TGTGCCAGCAGCCGCGGCGGGGTGGAGAGTACGCAGTATTTT. Amino acids: CASSRGGVESTQYF. The entire variable domain, with the rest obtained from reference TRBV7-9 and TRBJ2-3, is as follows: DTGVSQNPRHKITKRGQNVTFRCDPISEHNRLYWYRQTLGQGPEFLTYFQNEAQLEKSRLLSDRFSAERPKGSFSTLEIQRTEQGDSAMYLCASSRGGVESTQYFGPGTRLTVL.

This chain links TRBV3-1 (or the pseudogene TRBV3-2) with TRBJ2-1; perhaps TRBD2 as D (6 bases). The CDR3 extends over 14 amino acids. V lost 3 bases, J lost 3 bases, and 9 bases lay in between. Per the germline V gene, CDR1 is LGHDT and CDR2 is YNNKEL (reference sequence). The CDR3 coding sequence is TGTGCCAGCAGCCAGGGGGGACGCTACAATGAGCAGTTCTTC. Its translation is CASSQGGRYNEQFF.

V and J are TRBV14 and TRBJ1-1; 10 nucleotides agree with TRBD1. The CDR3 length is 16 residues. V gave up 2 bases and J gave up 6 bases; unmatched junction bases: 9. Per germline, CDR1 SGHDN and CDR2 FVKESK. The CDR3 nucleotides are TGTGCCAGCAGCCAACTTTACGGACAGGGGGACGCTGAAGCTTTCTTT. Encoded protein: CASSQLYGQGDAEAFF.

The chain joins TRBV6-5 to TRBJ2-7; possible D gene TRBD1, 6 bases. Germline V CDR1 and CDR2: MNHEY, SVGAGI. V gave up 3 bases and J gave up 2 bases, with 11 bases separating them. The CDR3 length is 14 residues. This chain's CDR3 is CASSYGQSPYEQYF. The CDR3 DNA follows: TGTGCCAGCAGTTATGGACAGTCCCCCTACGAGCAGTACTTC.

The chain is built from TRBV11-3 and TRBJ2-3; D is undetermined. V dropped 1 base and J dropped 6 bases, with 11 bases sitting between them. Per germline, CDR1 SGHNT and CDR2 YENEEA. The CDR3 sequence is 14 residues long. CDR3 bases: TGTGCCAGCAGCTTAGTCTCGCTCGGGGATACGCAGTATTTT. Its protein product is CASSLVSLGDTQYF.

The chain recombines TRBV5-4 with TRBJ2-5; 8 bases line up with TRBD2. Looked up from germline, CDR1 is SGHNT and CDR2 is YYREEE (reference sequence). The CDR3 loop spans 17 amino acids. Trimming removed 6 bases from V and 5 bases from J; junction bases left unmatched: 18. CDR3 in amino acids: CASTRGGPVTGRETQYF. The CDR3 bases are TGTGCCAGCACCCGGGGGGGGCCGGTCACCGGGAGGGAGACCCAGTACTTC.

This chain joins TRBV27 and TRBJ1-1; 7 nucleotides align to TRBD1. Germline CDR1 MNHEY, CDR2 SMNVEV (reference sequence). V dropped 3 bases and J dropped 5; count of bases not matched to a gene: 6. This CDR3 region has 14 residues. The CDR3: CASSFRGGVTEAFF. For the CDR3, the DNA is TGTGCCAGCAGTTTTCGAGGGGGCGTAACTGAAGCTTTCTTT.

This chain's CDR3 is CASSRQENTEAFF. The CDR3 DNA is TGTGCCAGTTCGCGACAGGAGAACACTGAAGCTTTCTTT. The chain carries TRBV7-9 and TRBJ1-1; D may be TRBD1 (6 bases). The germline V gene encodes CDR1 SEHNR and CDR2 FQNEAQ (reference sequence). The V end was cut by 9 bases, the J end by 1 base, with 12 bases between. The CDR3 has 13 residues.

V is TRBV29-1 and J is TRBJ2-5, with 11 bases identical to TRBD2. CDR1 and CDR2 from the germline V gene are SQVTM and ANQGSEA. The CDR3 loop spans 16 amino acids. V was clipped by 4 bases and J by 5 bases; unmatched bases: 12. This chain's CDR3 is CSVATGGTSGSETQYF. The CDR3 region has the DNA TGCAGCGTTGCCACGGGGGGGACTAGCGGATCCGAGACCCAGTACTTC.